This TCR beta chain was profiled in a study of ipilimumab plus nivolumab after autologous stem cell transplantation. Study information: Patients received a median of roughly five ipilimumab and about 8 nivolumab doses.

Assay: immunoSEQ multiplex PCR; the TCRdb copy retains only in-frame clones and omits some. The table records 6,000 to 6,500 clones, more than 80% of them present only once. Concerning this clone: As yet, its antigen is unknown.

Study outcomes and limitations: Per the authors, repertoire, Treg and microbiota data justify further study.

Ipilimumab, 1 mg/kg, started 14 to 28 days after autologous transplant. Dosing: nivolumab 3 mg/kg IV, weeks 1, 4, 7, 10, then every two weeks to week 26. The sequencing here drew on PBMCs, taken in a trial of ipilimumab plus nivolumab as post-transplant consolidation. This TCR derives from a female donor with multiple myeloma.

The chain's CDR3 is CASSSPSGGRGYNEQFF. CDR3 bases: TGTGCCAGCAGCTCGCCCTCAGGGGGCAGGGGGTACAATGAGCAGTTCTTC. The chain employs TRBV7-2 and TRBJ2-1, with 8 nucleotides matching TRBD1. The trim removed 4 bases at V and 4 bases at J, leaving 12 bases unmatched. This CDR3 has 17 residues. Germline loops: CDR1 SGHTA, CDR2 FQGNSA. The full variable domain, completed using reference TRBV7-2 and TRBJ2-1, is GAGVSQSPSNKVTEKGKDVELRCDPISGHTALYWYRQSLGQGLEFLIYFQGNSAPDKSGLPSDRFSAERTGGSVSTLTIQRTQQEDSAVYLCASSSPSGGRGYNEQFFGPGTRLTVL.